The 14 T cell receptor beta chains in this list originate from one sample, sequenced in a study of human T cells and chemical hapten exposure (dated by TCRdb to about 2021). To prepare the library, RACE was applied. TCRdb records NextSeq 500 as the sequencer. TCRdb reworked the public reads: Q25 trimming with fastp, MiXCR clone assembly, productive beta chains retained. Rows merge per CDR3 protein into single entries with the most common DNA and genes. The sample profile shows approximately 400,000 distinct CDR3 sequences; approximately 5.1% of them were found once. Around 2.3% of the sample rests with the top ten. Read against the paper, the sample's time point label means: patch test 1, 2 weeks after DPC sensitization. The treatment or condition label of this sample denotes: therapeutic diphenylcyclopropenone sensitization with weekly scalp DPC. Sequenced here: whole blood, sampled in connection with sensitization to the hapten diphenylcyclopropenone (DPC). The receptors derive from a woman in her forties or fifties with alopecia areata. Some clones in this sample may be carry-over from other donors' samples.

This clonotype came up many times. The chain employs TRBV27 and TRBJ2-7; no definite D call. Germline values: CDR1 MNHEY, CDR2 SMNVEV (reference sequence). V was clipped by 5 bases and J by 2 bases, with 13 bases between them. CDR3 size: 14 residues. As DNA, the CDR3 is TGTGCCAGCAGTCCGCGACTGGGTACCTACGAGCAGTACTTC. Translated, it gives CASSPRLGTYEQYF.

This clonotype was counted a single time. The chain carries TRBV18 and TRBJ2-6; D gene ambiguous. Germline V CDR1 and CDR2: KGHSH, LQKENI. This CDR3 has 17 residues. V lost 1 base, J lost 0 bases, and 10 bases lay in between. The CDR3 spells CASSPLQELSGANVLTF. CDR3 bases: TGTGCCAGCTCACCACTTCAAGAGCTCTCTGGGGCCAACGTCCTGACTTTC.

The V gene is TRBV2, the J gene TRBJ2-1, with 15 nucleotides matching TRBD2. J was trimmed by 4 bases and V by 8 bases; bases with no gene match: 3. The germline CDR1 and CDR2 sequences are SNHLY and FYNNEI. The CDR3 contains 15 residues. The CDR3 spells CASGGTSGRYNEQFF. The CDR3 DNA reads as TGTGCCAGCGGGGGGACTAGCGGGAGGTACAATGAGCAGTTCTTC.

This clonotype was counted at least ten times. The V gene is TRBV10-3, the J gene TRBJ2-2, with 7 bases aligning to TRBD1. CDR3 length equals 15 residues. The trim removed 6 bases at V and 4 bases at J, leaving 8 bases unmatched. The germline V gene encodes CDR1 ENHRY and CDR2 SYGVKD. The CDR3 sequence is CAISRHEGATGELFF. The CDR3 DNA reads TGTGCCATCAGCCGTCATGAGGGGGCCACCGGGGAGCTGTTTTTT.

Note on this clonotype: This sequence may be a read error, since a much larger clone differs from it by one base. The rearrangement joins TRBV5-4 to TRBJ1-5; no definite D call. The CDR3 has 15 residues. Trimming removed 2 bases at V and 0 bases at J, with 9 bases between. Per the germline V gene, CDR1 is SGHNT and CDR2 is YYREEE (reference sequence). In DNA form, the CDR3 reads TGTGCCAGCAGCTTCGACGGAAATAGCAATCAGCCCCAGCATTTT. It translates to CASSFDGNSNQPQHF.

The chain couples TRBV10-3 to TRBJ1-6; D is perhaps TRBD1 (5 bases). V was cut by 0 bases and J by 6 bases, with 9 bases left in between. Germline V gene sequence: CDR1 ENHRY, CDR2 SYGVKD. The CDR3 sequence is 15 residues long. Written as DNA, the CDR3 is TGTGCCATCAGTGAGTCGCGTCAGGGTAATTCACCCCTCCACTTT. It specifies CAISESRQGNSPLHF.

CDR3 protein: CASSQDHAGGLGDTQYF. The DNA of the CDR3 is TGTGCCAGCAGCCAAGATCACGCGGGGGGGCTCGGAGATACGCAGTATTTT. V and J are TRBV3-1 and TRBJ2-3; TRBD2 aligns across 9 bases. Looked up from germline, CDR1 is LGHDT and CDR2 is YNNKEL (reference sequence). V dropped 0 bases and J dropped 5; count of bases not matched to a gene: 9. The CDR3 runs to 17 residues.

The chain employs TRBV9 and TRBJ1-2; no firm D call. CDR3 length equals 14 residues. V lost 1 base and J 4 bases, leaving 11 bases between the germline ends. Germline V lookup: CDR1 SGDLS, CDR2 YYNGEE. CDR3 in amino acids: CASSVYEDSYGYTF. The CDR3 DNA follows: TGTGCCAGCAGCGTATACGAGGACTCCTATGGCTACACCTTC.

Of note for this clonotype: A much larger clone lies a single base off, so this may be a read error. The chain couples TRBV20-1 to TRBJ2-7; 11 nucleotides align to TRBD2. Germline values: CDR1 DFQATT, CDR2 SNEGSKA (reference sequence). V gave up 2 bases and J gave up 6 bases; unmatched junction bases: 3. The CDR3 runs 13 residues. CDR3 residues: CSARLAGGVEQYF. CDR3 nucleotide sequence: TGCAGTGCTAGACTAGCGGGAGGCGTCGAGCAGTACTTC.

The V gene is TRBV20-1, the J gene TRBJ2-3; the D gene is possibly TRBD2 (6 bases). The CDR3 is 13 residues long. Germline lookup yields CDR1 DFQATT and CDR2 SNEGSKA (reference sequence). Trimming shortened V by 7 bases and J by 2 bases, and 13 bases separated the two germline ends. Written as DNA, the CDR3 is TGCAGTGAGATGGGGGAGGTCACAGATACGCAGTATTTT. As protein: CSEMGEVTDTQYF.

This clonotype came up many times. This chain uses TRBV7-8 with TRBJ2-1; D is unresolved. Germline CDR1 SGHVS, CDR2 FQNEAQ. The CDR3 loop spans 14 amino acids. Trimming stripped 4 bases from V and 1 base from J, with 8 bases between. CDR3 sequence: CASSSSSSYNEQFF. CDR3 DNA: TGTGCCAGCAGCTCAAGTAGTTCCTACAATGAGCAGTTCTTC.

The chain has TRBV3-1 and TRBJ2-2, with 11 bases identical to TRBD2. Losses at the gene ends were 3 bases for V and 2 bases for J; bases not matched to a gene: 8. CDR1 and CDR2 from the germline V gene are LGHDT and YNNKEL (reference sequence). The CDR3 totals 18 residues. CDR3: CASSQRATSGINTGELFF. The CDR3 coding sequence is TGTGCCAGCAGCCAGAGAGCGACTAGCGGGATTAACACCGGGGAGCTGTTTTTT.

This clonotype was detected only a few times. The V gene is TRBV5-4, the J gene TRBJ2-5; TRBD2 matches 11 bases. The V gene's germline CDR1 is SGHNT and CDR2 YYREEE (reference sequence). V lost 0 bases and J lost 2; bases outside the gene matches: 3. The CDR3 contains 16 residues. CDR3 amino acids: CASSLDIAGGQETQYF. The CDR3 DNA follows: TGTGCCAGCAGCTTGGATATAGCGGGGGGGCAAGAGACCCAGTACTTC.

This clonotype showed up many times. CDR3 bases: TGTGCCAGCAGCCAGACAGGGGATGAAAAACTGTTTTTT. It specifies CASSQTGDEKLFF. The rearrangement links TRBV13 to TRBJ1-4; TRBD1 matches 8 bases. The CDR3 extends over 13 amino acids. Germline CDR1 PRHDT, CDR2 FYEKMQ (reference sequence). Trimming cost V 5 bases and J 6 bases; bases outside gene matches: 2. The whole variable domain, remainder taken from reference TRBV13 and TRBJ1-4, is AAGVIQSPRHLIKEKRETATLKCYPIPRHDTVYWYQQGPGQDPQFLISFYEKMQSDKGSIPDRFSAQQFSDYHSELNMSSLELGDSALYFCASSQTGDEKLFFGSGTQLSVL.